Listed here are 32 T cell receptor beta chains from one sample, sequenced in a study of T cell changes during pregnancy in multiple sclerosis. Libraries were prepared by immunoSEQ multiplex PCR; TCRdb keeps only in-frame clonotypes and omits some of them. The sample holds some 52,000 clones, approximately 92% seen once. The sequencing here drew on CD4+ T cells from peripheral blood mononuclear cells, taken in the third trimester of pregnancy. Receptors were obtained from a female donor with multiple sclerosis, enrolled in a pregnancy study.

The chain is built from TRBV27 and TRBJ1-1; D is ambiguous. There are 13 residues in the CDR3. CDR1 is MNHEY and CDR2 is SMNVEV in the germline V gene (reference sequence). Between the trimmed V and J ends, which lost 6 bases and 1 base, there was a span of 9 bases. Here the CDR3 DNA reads TGTGCCAGCAGGAGGCTTGGGAACACTGAAGCTTTCTTT. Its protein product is CASRRLGNTEAFF.

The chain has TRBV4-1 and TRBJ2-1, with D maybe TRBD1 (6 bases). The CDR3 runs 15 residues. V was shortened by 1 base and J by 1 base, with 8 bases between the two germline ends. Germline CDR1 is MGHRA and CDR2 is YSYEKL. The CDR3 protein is CASSQVQGSYNEQFF. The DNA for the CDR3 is TGCGCCAGCAGCCAAGTACAGGGTTCCTACAATGAGCAGTTCTTC.

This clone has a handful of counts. CDR3 sequence reads: CASSQDRWDRFSPLHF. The CDR3 DNA follows: TGCGCCAGCAGCCAAGATAGGTGGGACAGGTTCTCACCCCTCCACTTT. V usage is TRBV4-3 and J usage is TRBJ1-6, with 8 nucleotides matching TRBD1. The CDR3 runs to 16 residues. V shed 0 bases, J shed 10 bases, and the junction held 8 bases outside the gene matches. Germline-derived CDR1 and CDR2 are LGHNA and YSLEER.

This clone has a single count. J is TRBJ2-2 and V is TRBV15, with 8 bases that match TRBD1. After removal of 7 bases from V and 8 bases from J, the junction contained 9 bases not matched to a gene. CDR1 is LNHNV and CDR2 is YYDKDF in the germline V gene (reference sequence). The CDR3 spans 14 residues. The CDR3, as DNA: TGTGCCACCACCTCGGGACAGGCCGGTGGGGAGCTGTTTTTT. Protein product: CATTSGQAGGELFF.

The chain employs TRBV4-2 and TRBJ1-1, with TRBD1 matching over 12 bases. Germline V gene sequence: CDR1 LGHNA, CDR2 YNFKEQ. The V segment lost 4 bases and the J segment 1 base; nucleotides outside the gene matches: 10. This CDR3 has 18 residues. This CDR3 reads CASSPQPGQGASNTEAFF. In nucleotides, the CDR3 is TGTGCCAGCAGCCCCCAACCGGGACAGGGGGCTTCGAACACTGAAGCTTTCTTT.

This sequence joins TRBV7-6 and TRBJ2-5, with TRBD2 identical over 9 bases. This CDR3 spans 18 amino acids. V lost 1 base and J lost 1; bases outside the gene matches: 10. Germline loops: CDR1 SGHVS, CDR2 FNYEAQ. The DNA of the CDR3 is TGTGCCAGCAGCTTAGGTACCGGGACTAGCAGGGGCCAAGAGACCCAGTACTTC. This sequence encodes CASSLGTGTSRGQETQYF.

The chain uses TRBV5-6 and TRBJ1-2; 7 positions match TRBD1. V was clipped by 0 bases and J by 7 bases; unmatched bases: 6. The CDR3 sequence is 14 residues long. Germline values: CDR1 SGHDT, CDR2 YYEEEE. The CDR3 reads CASSLVGPGGGYTF. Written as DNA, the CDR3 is TGTGCCAGCAGCTTGGTCGGGCCAGGGGGTGGCTACACCTTC. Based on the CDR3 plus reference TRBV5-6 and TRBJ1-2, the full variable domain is DAGVTQSPTHLIKTRGQQVTLRCSPKSGHDTVSWYQQALGQGPQFIFQYYEEEERQRGNFPDRFSGHQFPNYSSELNVNALLLGDSALYLCASSLVGPGGGYTFGSGTRLTVV.

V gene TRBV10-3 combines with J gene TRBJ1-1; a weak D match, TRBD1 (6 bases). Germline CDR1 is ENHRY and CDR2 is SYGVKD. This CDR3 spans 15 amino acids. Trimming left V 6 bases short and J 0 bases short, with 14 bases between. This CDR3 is CAIRGDQGLNTEAFF. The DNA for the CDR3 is TGTGCCATCAGAGGCGATCAGGGGCTGAACACTGAAGCTTTCTTT.

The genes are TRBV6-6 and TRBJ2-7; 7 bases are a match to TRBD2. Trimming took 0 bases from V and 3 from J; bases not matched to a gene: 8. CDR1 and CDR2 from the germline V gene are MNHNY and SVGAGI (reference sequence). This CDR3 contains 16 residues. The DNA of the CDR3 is TGTGCCAGCAGTTACTCGACCGGGGGGTTACGCTACGAGCAGTACTTC. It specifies CASSYSTGGLRYEQYF.

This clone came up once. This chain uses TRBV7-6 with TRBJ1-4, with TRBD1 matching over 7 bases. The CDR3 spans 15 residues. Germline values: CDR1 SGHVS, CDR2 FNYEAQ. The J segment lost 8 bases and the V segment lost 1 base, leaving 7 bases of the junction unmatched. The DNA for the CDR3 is TGTGCCAGCAGCTTAGGTCCAGGGGGAGGCGAAAAACTGTTTTTT. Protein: CASSLGPGGGEKLFF.

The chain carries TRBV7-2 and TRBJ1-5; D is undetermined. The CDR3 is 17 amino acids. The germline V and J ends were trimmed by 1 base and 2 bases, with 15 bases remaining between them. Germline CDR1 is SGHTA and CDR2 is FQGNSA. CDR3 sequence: CASSLGEAGVGNQPQHF. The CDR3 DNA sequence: TGTGCCAGCAGCTTAGGGGAGGCTGGGGTGGGCAATCAGCCCCAGCATTTT. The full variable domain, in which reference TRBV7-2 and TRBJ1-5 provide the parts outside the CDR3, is GAGVSQSPSNKVTEKGKDVELRCDPISGHTALYWYRQSLGQGLEFLIYFQGNSAPDKSGLPSDRFSAERTGGSVSTLTIQRTQQEDSAVYLCASSLGEAGVGNQPQHFGDGTRLSIL.

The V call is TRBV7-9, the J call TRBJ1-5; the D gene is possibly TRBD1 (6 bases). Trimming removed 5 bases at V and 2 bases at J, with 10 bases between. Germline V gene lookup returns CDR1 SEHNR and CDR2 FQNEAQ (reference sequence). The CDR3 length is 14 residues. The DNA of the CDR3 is TGTGCCAGCAGCCTCCCAGGGGGCAATCAGCCCCAGCATTTT. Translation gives CASSLPGGNQPQHF.

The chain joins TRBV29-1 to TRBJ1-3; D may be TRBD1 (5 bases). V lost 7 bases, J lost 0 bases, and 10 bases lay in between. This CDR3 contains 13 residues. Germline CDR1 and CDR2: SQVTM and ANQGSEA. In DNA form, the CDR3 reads TGCAGCGCGAGACAGACCTCTGGAAACACCATATATTTT. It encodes CSARQTSGNTIYF.

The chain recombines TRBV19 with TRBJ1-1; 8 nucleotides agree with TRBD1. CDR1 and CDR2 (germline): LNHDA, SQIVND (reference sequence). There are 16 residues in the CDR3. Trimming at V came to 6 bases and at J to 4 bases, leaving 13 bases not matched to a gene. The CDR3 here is CASRTLGQVRGTEAFF. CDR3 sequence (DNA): TGTGCCAGTAGAACCCTGGGACAGGTGAGGGGCACTGAAGCTTTCTTT.

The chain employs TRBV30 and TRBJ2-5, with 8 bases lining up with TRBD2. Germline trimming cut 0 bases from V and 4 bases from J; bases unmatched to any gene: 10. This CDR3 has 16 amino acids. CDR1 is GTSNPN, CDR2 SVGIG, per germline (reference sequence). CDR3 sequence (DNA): TGTGCCTGGAGTGTACTCGGGGGGGGCACGCGAGAGACCCAGTACTTC. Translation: CAWSVLGGGTRETQYF.

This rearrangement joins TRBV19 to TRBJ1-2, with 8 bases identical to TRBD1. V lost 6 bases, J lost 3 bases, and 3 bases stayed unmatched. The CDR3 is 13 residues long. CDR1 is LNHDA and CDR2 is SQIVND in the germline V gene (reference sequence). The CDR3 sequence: CASRATGDYGYTF. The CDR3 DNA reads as TGTGCCAGTAGAGCGACAGGGGACTATGGCTACACCTTC.

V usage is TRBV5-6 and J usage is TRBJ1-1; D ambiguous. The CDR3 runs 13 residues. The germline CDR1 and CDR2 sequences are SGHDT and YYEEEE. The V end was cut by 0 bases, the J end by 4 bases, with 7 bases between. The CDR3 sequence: CASSLVRSTEAFF. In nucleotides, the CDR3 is TGTGCCAGCAGCTTGGTACGGAGCACTGAAGCTTTCTTT.

In DNA, the CDR3 is TGCGCCAGCAGCCAAGGGAGGGTGGGGATGAACACTGAAGCTTTCTTT. It is translated as CASSQGRVGMNTEAFF. The V call is TRBV4-3, the J call TRBJ1-1; D uncertain. CDR3 length equals 16 residues. Germline CDR1 LGHNA, CDR2 YSLEER. The V end was cut by 1 base, the J end by 0 bases, with 12 bases between.

The CDR3 bases are TGTGCCAGCAAGGGGGGACAGCGACGCTCTGGGGCCAACGTCCTGACTTTC. Protein product: CASKGGQRRSGANVLTF. The chain combines TRBV27 with TRBJ2-6; D perhaps matches TRBD1 (7 bases). CDR3 size: 17 residues. Between the trimmed V and J ends, which lost 7 bases and 0 bases, there was a span of 16 bases. CDR1 is MNHEY, CDR2 SMNVEV, per germline (reference sequence).

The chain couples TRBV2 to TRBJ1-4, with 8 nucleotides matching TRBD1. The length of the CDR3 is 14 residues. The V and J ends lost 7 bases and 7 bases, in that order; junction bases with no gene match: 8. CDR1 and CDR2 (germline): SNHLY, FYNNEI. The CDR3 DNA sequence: TGTGCCAGCAATTCAGGGGGCATCGTTGAAAAACTGTTTTTT. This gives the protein CASNSGGIVEKLFF.

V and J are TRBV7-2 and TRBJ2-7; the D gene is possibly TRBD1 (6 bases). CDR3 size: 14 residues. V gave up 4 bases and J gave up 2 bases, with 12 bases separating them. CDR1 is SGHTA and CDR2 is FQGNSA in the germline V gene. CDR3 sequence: CASSSRGLTYEQYF. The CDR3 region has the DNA TGTGCCAGCAGCTCCAGGGGCCTCACCTACGAGCAGTACTTC.

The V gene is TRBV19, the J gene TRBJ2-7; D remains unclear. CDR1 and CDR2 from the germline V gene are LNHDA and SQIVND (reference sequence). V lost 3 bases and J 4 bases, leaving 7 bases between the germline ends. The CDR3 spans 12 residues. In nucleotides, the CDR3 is TGTGCCAGTAGTATTGGCGGTTACGAGCAGTACTTC. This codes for CASSIGGYEQYF.

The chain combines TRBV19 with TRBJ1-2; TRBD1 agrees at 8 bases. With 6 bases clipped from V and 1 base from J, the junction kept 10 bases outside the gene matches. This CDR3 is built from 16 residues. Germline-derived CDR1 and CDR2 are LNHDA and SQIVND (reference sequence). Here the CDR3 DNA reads TGTGCCAGTAGCCTTTCGGGGACAGGCAGTAACTATGGCTACACCTTC. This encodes CASSLSGTGSNYGYTF.

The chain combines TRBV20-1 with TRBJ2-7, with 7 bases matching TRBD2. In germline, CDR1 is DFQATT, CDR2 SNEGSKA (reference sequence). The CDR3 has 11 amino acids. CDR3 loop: CGRTRCYEQYF. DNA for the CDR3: TGCGGAAGGACTAGGTGCTACGAGCAGTACTTC.

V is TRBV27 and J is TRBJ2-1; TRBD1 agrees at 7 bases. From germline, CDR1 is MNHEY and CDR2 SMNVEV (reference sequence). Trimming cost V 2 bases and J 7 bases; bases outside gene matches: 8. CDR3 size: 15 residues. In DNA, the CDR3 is TGTGCCAGCAGTTTACTCGGCCTCAGGGGGAATGAGCAGTTCTTC. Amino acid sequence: CASSLLGLRGNEQFF.

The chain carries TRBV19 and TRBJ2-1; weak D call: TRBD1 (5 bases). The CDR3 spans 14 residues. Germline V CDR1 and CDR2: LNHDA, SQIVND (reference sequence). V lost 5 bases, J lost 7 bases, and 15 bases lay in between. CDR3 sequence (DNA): TGTGCCAGTAGTCCGTTAGGGGCCCCTAATGAGCAGTTCTTC. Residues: CASSPLGAPNEQFF.

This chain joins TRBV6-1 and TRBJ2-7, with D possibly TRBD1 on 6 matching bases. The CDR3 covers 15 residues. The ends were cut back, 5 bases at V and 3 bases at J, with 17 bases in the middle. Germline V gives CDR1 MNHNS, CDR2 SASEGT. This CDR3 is CASSSGTIGLYEQYF. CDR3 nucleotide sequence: TGTGCCAGCAGTTCTGGGACAATCGGCCTCTACGAGCAGTACTTC.

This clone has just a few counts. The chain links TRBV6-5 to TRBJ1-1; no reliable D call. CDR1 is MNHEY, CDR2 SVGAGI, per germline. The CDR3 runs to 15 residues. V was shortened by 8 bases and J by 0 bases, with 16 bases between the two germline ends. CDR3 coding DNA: TGTGCCAGCTCGAAACCCCCTCGGGTGAACACTGAAGCTTTCTTT. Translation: CASSKPPRVNTEAFF.

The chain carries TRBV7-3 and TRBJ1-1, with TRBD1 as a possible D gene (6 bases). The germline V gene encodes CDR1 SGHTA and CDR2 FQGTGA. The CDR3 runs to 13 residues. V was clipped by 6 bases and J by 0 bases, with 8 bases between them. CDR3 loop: CASSRQVNTEAFF. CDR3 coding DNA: TGTGCCAGCAGTCGACAGGTGAACACTGAAGCTTTCTTT.

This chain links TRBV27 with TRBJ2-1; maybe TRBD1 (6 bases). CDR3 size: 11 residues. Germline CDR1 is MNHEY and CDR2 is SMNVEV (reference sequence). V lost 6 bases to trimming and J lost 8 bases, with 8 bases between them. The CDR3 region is CASRQGYEQFF. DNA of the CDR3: TGTGCCAGCAGGCAGGGGTATGAGCAGTTCTTC.

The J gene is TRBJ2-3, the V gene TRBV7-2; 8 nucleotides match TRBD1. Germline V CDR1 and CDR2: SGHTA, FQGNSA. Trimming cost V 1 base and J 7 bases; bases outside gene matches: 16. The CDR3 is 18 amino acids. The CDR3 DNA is TGTGCCAGCAGCTTAGTCCCTCCAGGGGGCGATTTCAAAAATACGCAGTATTTT. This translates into CASSLVPPGGDFKNTQYF. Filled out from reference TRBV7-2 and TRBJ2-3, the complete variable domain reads GAGVSQSPSNKVTEKGKDVELRCDPISGHTALYWYRQSLGQGLEFLIYFQGNSAPDKSGLPSDRFSAERTGGSVSTLTIQRTQQEDSAVYLCASSLVPPGGDFKNTQYFGPGTRLTVL.

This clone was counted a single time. The CDR3 DNA is TGTGCCAGCCATGGACAGGGGCTCTACGAGCAGTACTTC. Amino acid sequence: CASHGQGLYEQYF. The V gene is TRBV19, the J gene TRBJ2-7, with TRBD1 identical over 9 bases. CDR1 and CDR2 (germline): LNHDA, SQIVND (reference sequence). CDR3 length: 13 amino acids. V lost 9 bases, J lost 3 bases, and 6 bases stayed unmatched.